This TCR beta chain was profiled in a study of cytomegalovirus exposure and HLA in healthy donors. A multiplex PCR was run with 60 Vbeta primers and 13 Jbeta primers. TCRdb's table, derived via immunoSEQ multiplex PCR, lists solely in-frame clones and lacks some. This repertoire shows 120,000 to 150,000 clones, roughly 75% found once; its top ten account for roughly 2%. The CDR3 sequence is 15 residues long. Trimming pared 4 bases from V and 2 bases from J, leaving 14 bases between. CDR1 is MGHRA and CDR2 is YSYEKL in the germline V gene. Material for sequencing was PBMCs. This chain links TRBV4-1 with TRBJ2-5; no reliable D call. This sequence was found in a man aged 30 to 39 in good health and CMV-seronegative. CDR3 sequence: CASSPELTHQETQYF. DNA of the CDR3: TGCGCCAGCAGCCCAGAACTGACACATCAAGAGACCCAGTACTTC.